The text below deals with one T cell receptor beta chain. The antigen is unknown. This entry comes from a study of cytomegalovirus exposure and HLA in healthy donors. Trimming removed 4 bases at V and 9 bases at J, with 10 bases between. This CDR3 has 11 amino acids. CDR1 SQVTM and CDR2 ANQGSEA come from the germline V gene. The PCR ran on 60 Vbeta and 13 Jbeta primers. Assay used: immunoSEQ multiplex PCR; TCRdb lists only in-frame clones, some missing. The listing contains about 72,000 clones. Study-level results: Earlier findings revealed that most TCR beta V segments proved productive either about 87% or about 30% of the time.

Sequencing was performed on PBMCs. This chain uses TRBV29-1 with TRBJ2-1, with a tentative D call TRBD2 (6 bases). This TCR derives from a man aged 35-49 years in good health and CMV-seronegative. CDR3 loop: CSVAGVGEQFF. CDR3 in DNA: TGCAGCGTTGCGGGGGTGGGTGAGCAGTTCTTC.